The clone carrying this T cell receptor beta chain was seen more than once but under ten times. Its antigen is still unknown. The data are from a study of T cell repertoires in cytomegalovirus infection. Study background: Evidence of both CMV infection and a matching HLA type came from public TCR beta signatures. Study-level points and caveats: Summed frequency of shared TCR beta families picked out CMV carriers who also had the relevant HLA. HLA-C-restricted TCR beta clonotypes specific for CMV led the ex vivo response.

Germline CDR1 and CDR2: SEHNR and FQNEAQ (reference sequence). The length of the CDR3 is 14 residues. V lost 1 base, J lost 3 bases, and 10 bases lay in between. Using its own MiXCR run on the reads, TCRdb lists one record per CDR3 protein. This table holds around 300,000 distinct CDR3 sequences, less than 25% found once. This TCR was sampled from a human donor in good health (CMV status not recorded). Some clones in this sample may be carry-over from other donors' samples. This sample comprised cultured PBMCs, obtained from culture after CMV antigen stimulation. The chain links TRBV7-9 to TRBJ2-7, with D unclear. This CDR3 is CASSLGVDGYEQYV. The CDR3 DNA follows: TGTGCCAGCAGCTTAGGGGTCGACGGCTACGAGCAGTACGTC.